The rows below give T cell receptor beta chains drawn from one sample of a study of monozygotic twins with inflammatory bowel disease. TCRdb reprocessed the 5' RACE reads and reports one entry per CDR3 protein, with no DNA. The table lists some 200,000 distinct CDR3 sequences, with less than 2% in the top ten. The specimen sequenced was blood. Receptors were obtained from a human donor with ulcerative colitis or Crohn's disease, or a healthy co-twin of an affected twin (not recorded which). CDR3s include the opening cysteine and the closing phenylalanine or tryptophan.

CDR3 protein: CASSGTAGGPADTQYF; V gene: TRBV9; CDR3 length: 16; J gene: TRBJ2-3
CDR3 protein: CASSLDLWAVPYEQYF; V gene: TRBV7-9; CDR3 length: 16; J gene: TRBJ2-7
CDR3 protein: CASSPGGASEETQYF; V gene: TRBV6-2/TRBV6-3; CDR3 length: 15; J gene: TRBJ2-5
CDR3 protein: CASSAGTGGEFNEQFF; V gene: TRBV4-2; CDR3 length: 16; J gene: TRBJ2-1
CDR3 protein: CASSLLDRNSPLHF; V gene: TRBV5-1; CDR3 length: 14; J gene: TRBJ1-6
CDR3 protein: CASSWGPLKYGYTF; V gene: TRBV27; CDR3 length: 14; J gene: TRBJ1-2
CDR3 protein: CASSAPGELNQPQHF; V gene: TRBV25-1; CDR3 length: 15; J gene: TRBJ1-5
CDR3 protein: CASSPTSGSYNEQFF; V gene: TRBV6-1; CDR3 length: 15; J gene: TRBJ2-1
CDR3 protein: CASSFTGGEIQYF; V gene: TRBV11-2; CDR3 length: 13; J gene: TRBJ2-5
CDR3 protein: CASSFGFRPKYF; V gene: TRBV7-2; CDR3 length: 12; J gene: TRBJ1-3
CDR3 protein: CASSPAGTRETQYF; V gene: TRBV10-1; CDR3 length: 14; J gene: TRBJ2-5